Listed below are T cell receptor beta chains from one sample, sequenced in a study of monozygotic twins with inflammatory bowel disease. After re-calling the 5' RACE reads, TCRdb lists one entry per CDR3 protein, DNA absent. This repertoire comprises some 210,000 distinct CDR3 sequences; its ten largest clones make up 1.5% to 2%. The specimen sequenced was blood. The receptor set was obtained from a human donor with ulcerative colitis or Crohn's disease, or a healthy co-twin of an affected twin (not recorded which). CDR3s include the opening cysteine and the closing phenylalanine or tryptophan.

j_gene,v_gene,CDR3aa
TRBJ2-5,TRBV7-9,CASTKGGLQETQYF
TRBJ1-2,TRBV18,CASSPPGQPNGYTF
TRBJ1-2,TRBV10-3,CAISEGRLSYGYTF
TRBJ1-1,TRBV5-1,CASSILPGQGFTEAFF
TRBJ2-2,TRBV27,CASSFGVNTGELFF
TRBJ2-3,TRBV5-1,CASSFRETDTQYF
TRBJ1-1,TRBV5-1,CASSLKQGASNTEAFF
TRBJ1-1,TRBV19,CASSIRGARDKLTEAFF
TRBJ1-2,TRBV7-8,CASSPRSVQLTNYGYTF
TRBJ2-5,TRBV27,CASSPGLAGGLLDAKTQYF
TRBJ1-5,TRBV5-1,CASSLGSGNQPQHF
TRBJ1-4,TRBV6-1,CASSEAGGGEKLFF
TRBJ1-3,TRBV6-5,CASSYYPDRGGNTIYF
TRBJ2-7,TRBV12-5,CASGLGTGNTYEQYF
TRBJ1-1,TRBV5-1,CASSLGVRHNTEAFF
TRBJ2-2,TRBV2,CASSLGGGTGELFF
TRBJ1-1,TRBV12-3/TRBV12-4,CASRSTGGRPQAFF
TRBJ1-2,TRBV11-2,CASSLVQGIYGYTF
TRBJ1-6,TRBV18,CASSTEVGLDSPLHF
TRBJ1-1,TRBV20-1,CSTRSHPNTEAFF
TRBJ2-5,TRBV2,CASTPLIPMETQYF
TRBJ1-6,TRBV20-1,CSASAGGENSPLHF
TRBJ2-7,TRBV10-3,CAISDFTGATYEQYF
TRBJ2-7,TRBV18,CASSPNIEQGYEQYF
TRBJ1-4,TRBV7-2,CASSRQGPREKLFF
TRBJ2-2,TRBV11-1,CASSLGNAGELFF
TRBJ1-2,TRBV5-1,CASRDTRRVGYTF
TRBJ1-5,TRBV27,CASSIYGRSNQPQHF
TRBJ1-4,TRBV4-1,CASSQALTQLSEKLFF
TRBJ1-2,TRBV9,CASSVTPAGQFLYGYTF
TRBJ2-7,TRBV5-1,CASSAGSGDYGEQYF
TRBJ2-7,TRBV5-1,CASSLGGRDYEQYF
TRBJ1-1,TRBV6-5,CASSTGSTEAFF
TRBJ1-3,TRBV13,CASSFGTGGSAGNTIYF
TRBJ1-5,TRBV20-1,CSARSHRESNQPQHF
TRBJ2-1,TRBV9,CASSDPPSRGVGGEQFF
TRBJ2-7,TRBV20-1,CSASGRDPYEQYF
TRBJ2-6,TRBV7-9,CASSAGQLNSGANVLTF
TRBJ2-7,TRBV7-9,CASSQGTRSYEQYF
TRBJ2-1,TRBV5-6,CASSLGLLNVFQQFF
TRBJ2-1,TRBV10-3,CAISERVVNEQFF